The present entry profiles one T cell receptor (beta chain) with its context. Its antigen is unknown. This record comes from a study of identifying expanded T cells in peripheral blood. Germline CDR1 reads MNHEY; CDR2 reads SVGAGI. V shed 5 bases and J shed 10 bases, with 15 bases lying between them. The CDR3 is 14 residues long. Sequenced by immunoSEQ multiplex PCR; TCRdb stores in-frame clones only, minus some. Found here are approximately 120,000 clones, roughly nine tenths of them singletons; the top ten hold 7.5% to 10%. Study-level findings and limits: Over approximately two and four weeks, about 17 and 20 clones changed, versus roughly 1.1 between replicates. Across healthy donors, higher total template counts meant significantly greater two-week count variance.

The sequenced sample consisted of blood. This rearrangement joins TRBV6-5 to TRBJ1-6, with a tentative D call TRBD1 (5 bases). The sequence came from a person between 18 and 75 years old in good health. In DNA form, the CDR3 reads TGTGCCAGCAGTCCCCGGGACTCCTTCTCACCCCTCCACTTT. It translates to CASSPRDSFSPLHF.